The clone carrying this T cell receptor beta chain was counted between two and nine times. Its specificity is not known. The CDR3 totals 14 residues. Germline V CDR1 and CDR2: SGHRS, YFSETQ. Trimming removed 4 bases from V and 3 bases from J; junction bases left unmatched: 7. These data are taken from a study of T cells in Graves' hyperthyroidism and ophthalmopathy. Lactation, pregnancy, other autoimmune disease or uncontrolled infection led to exclusion of patients. RNA transcripts served as the template for amplifying TCR beta CDR3 regions. HTBI primers drove first-round RT-PCR of the TCR CDR3. TCRdb ran MiXCR on the multiplex PCR reads and lists one entry per CDR3 protein. The table records 400,000 to 550,000 distinct CDR3 sequences, approximately 25% of them present only once. Study-level points and caveats: Most clonotypes that expanded in the thyroid above 0.001 also showed up in blood.

Sequencing was done on a sample of blood. This rearrangement joins TRBV5-1 to TRBJ2-7; 7 bases map to TRBD1. The origin of this receptor is a woman in her twenties or thirties with Graves' ophthalmopathy. This chain's CDR3 is CASSVRDSYYEQYF. CDR3 sequence (DNA): TGCGCCAGCAGCGTCCGGGACAGTTACTACGAGCAGTACTTC.